One sample yielded the 30 T cell receptor beta chains listed below, sequenced in a study of blood T cell repertoires in COVID-19. Clones were sequenced by immunoSEQ multiplex PCR, and TCRdb holds only the in-frame ones, with some missing. The sample lists 180,000 or so clones, about 89% occurring once. Material: peripheral blood. All receptors come from a man aged 35 to 55 with acute or convalescent COVID-19.

CDR3 nucleotides: TGCAGTGCTAGAGTCCTTCGCGAGCAGTACTTC. It is translated as CSARVLREQYF. The genes are TRBV20-1 and TRBJ2-7; D uncertain. The CDR3 is 11 amino acids. Trimming pared 1 base from V and 6 bases from J, leaving 7 bases between. Germline CDR1 is DFQATT and CDR2 is SNEGSKA (reference sequence).

The CDR3 DNA reads as TGCGCCAGCAGTGAGGTAGCGGGGTGGACAGATACGCAGTATTTT. This translates into CASSEVAGWTDTQYF. The chain combines TRBV10-2 with TRBJ2-3, with 8 bases aligning to TRBD2. CDR1 and CDR2 (germline): WSHSY, SAAADI. The CDR3 is 15 residues long. Unmatched junction bases numbered 4, after V lost 2 bases and J lost 3 bases.

The chain links TRBV14 to TRBJ1-1, with TRBD1 as a possible D gene (6 bases). Between the trimmed V and J ends, which lost 3 bases and 4 bases, there was a span of 9 bases. The CDR3 spans 13 residues. The germline V gene has CDR1 SGHDN and CDR2 FVKESK. Here the CDR3 reads CASSQGRGTEAFF. DNA for the CDR3: TGTGCCAGCAGCCAGGGCAGGGGCACTGAAGCTTTCTTT.

V is TRBV10-1 and J is TRBJ2-5, with 8 bases lining up with TRBD1. This CDR3 contains 14 residues. Germline V gives CDR1 WNHNN, CDR2 SYGVQD (reference sequence). V lost 1 base, J lost 5 bases, and 3 bases stayed unmatched. CDR3 coding DNA: TGCGCCAGCAGTGAGTGGACAGGGTCCGAGACCCAGTACTTC. This gives the protein CASSEWTGSETQYF.

V is TRBV6-6 and J is TRBJ2-1; TRBD2 matches 8 bases. V shed 2 bases and J 6 bases; nucleotides not matched to a gene: 9. Germline V gene sequence: CDR1 MNHNY, CDR2 SVGAGI (reference sequence). The CDR3 length is 16 residues. CDR3 residues: CASSYGGVAGTNEQFF. The DNA for the CDR3 is TGTGCCAGCAGTTACGGGGGGGTAGCGGGGACCAATGAGCAGTTCTTC.

This clone was observed once. The chain carries TRBV10-3 and TRBJ1-5, with D perhaps matching TRBD1 (5 bases). The CDR3 loop spans 13 amino acids. V was pared by 6 bases and J by 5 bases, with 11 bases between. Per the germline V gene, CDR1 is ENHRY and CDR2 is SYGVKD. The DNA of the CDR3 is TGTGCCATCAGCGGGCAGGGTTATCAGCCCCAGCATTTT. This codes for CAISGQGYQPQHF.

V gene TRBV10-3 combines with J gene TRBJ2-5; the match to TRBD2 covers 8 bases. V trimming: 4 bases; J trimming: 0 bases; junction bases outside the gene matches: 10. CDR3 size: 17 residues. The germline V gene encodes CDR1 ENHRY and CDR2 SYGVKD. CDR3 DNA: TGTGCCATCAGTGGACCCCCACTAGCGGCCCACCAAGAGACCCAGTACTTC. Translating it yields CAISGPPLAAHQETQYF.

This clone appeared once. This chain links TRBV18 with TRBJ2-1, with D perhaps TRBD1 (5 bases). This CDR3 contains 13 residues. Germline V gene data show CDR1 as KGHSH and CDR2 as LQKENI. V lost 0 bases and J 10 bases, leaving 10 bases between the germline ends. As DNA, the CDR3 is TGTGCCAGCTCACCACCGGGGCATTCCGAGCAGTTCTTC. This encodes CASSPPGHSEQFF.

At least ten counts were recorded for this clone. The chain couples TRBV7-3 to TRBJ1-6; D unresolved. The CDR3 covers 13 residues. The V end lost 5 bases, the J end lost 2 bases, and 4 bases lay between the germline ends. Germline loops: CDR1 SGHTA, CDR2 FQGTGA. CDR3 region: CASSQTYNSPLHF. CDR3 nucleotide sequence: TGTGCCAGCAGCCAGACCTATAATTCACCCCTCCACTTT.

The chain uses TRBV6-1 and TRBJ2-7, with a possible D match to TRBD2 (6 bases). CDR3 size: 13 residues. From germline, CDR1 is MNHNS and CDR2 SASEGT. V gave up 2 bases and J gave up 4 bases, with 9 bases separating them. The CDR3 DNA reads as TGTGCCAGCAGTGAAAAGGGACTTTACGAGCAGTACTTC. Translation gives CASSEKGLYEQYF.

The chain carries TRBV7-3 and TRBJ1-1; a possible D gene is TRBD1 (6 bases). Germline V lookup: CDR1 SGHTA, CDR2 FQGTGA. V lost 1 base and J 11 bases, leaving 14 bases between the germline ends. The length of the CDR3 is 13 residues. The CDR3 coding sequence is TGTGCCAGCAGCTTAAACTCCGGACAGCGGGCTTTCTTT. Amino acid sequence: CASSLNSGQRAFF. Full variable domain (outside the CDR3, taken from reference TRBV7-3 and TRBJ1-1): GAGVSQTPSNKVTEKGKYVELRCDPISGHTALYWYRQSLGQGPEFLIYFQGTGAADDSGLPNDRFFAVRPEGSVSTLKIQRTERGDSAVYLCASSLNSGQRAFFGQGTRLTVV.

The DNA of the CDR3 is TGTGCCAGCAGCTTGCAGCCGGGACAGGGTTTCGAGCAGTACTTC. Amino acids: CASSLQPGQGFEQYF. This sequence joins TRBV4-2 and TRBJ2-7, with TRBD1 matching over 9 bases. The V segment lost 5 bases and the J segment 6 bases; nucleotides outside the gene matches: 11. The CDR3 length is 15 residues. Germline values: CDR1 LGHNA, CDR2 YNFKEQ.

This chain joins TRBV30 and TRBJ2-5; D may be TRBD1 (6 bases). V dropped 2 bases and J dropped 4 bases, with 11 bases sitting between them. CDR1 GTSNPN and CDR2 SVGIG come from the germline V gene (reference sequence). This CDR3 comprises 13 residues. The CDR3 sequence: CAWSYGGRETQYF. CDR3 in DNA: TGTGCCTGGAGTTATGGGGGCAGAGAGACCCAGTACTTC. Full variable domain (rest looked up from reference TRBV30 and TRBJ2-5): SQTIHQWPATLVQPVGSPLSLECTVEGTSNPNLYWYRQAAGRGLQLLFYSVGIGQISSEVPQNLSASRPQDRQFILSSKKLLLSDSGFYLCAWSYGGRETQYFGPGTRLLVL.

This clone was recorded only once. The chain recombines TRBV6-1 with TRBJ2-7, with D possibly matching TRBD1 (6 bases). V dropped 0 bases and J dropped 7 bases, with 13 bases sitting between them. The CDR3 is 14 amino acids. CDR1 and CDR2 (germline): MNHNS, SASEGT. CDR3 coding DNA: TGTGCCAGCAGTGAAGCGGCCAGGGGTGGGGAGCAGTACTTC. As protein: CASSEAARGGEQYF.

V gene TRBV19 combines with J gene TRBJ2-3; D gene ambiguous. Germline loops: CDR1 LNHDA, CDR2 SQIVND (reference sequence). The V end was cut by 1 base, the J end by 5 bases, with 16 bases between. The CDR3 sequence is 16 residues long. CDR3 nucleotide sequence: TGTGCCAGTAGTATAGCTGACTGGAATTCGAGAGATACGCAGTATTTT. Protein: CASSIADWNSRDTQYF.

The chain carries TRBV27 and TRBJ2-7, with a tentative D call TRBD1 (6 bases). The CDR3 extends over 13 amino acids. From germline, CDR1 is MNHEY and CDR2 SMNVEV (reference sequence). V dropped 6 bases and J dropped 6 bases, with 15 bases sitting between them. CDR3 coding DNA: TGTGCCAGCAGCCAGAGGTGGGGGCGCGAGCAGTACTTC. Its translation is CASSQRWGREQYF.

This chain connects TRBV6-2 or TRBV6-3 to TRBJ2-2; perhaps TRBD1 as D (5 bases). There are 14 residues in the CDR3. Trimming took 4 bases from V and 2 from J, leaving 8 bases between them. Germline V gives CDR1 MNHEY, CDR2 SVGEGT. Here the CDR3 reads CASSSQGNTGELFF. As DNA, the CDR3 is TGTGCCAGCAGTTCGCAGGGAAACACCGGGGAGCTGTTTTTT.

This clone was counted a single time. V usage is TRBV5-6 and J usage is TRBJ1-1; D is undetermined. Trimming removed 0 bases from V and 4 bases from J, with 10 bases in between. CDR1 is SGHDT and CDR2 is YYEEEE in the germline V gene. There are 14 residues in the CDR3. This CDR3 is CASSLAEGSTEAFF. The CDR3 nucleotides read TGTGCCAGCAGCTTGGCCGAGGGTTCCACTGAAGCTTTCTTT.

This chain connects TRBV6-5 to TRBJ2-5; TRBD2 agrees at 10 bases. The germline CDR1 and CDR2 sequences are MNHEY and SVGAGI. This CDR3 has 16 residues. V was clipped by 0 bases and J by 4 bases; unmatched bases: 5. CDR3 DNA: TGTGCCAGCAGTTACTCTCTAGCGGGGGTTCTAGAGACCCAGTACTTC. It codes for CASSYSLAGVLETQYF.

The V and J genes are TRBV11-1 and TRBJ2-3; D is uncertain. The CDR3 has 15 residues. V was shortened by 2 bases and J by 6 bases, with 15 bases between the two germline ends. From germline, CDR1 is SGHAT and CDR2 FQDESV (reference sequence). DNA of the CDR3: TGTGCCAGCAGCTTAACCGGAGCCCAGCCTGATACGCAGTATTTT. It yields the protein CASSLTGAQPDTQYF.

The chain joins TRBV7-9 to TRBJ2-5; 7 nucleotides line up with TRBD1. V trimming: 6 bases; J trimming: 2 bases; junction bases outside the gene matches: 9. The CDR3 is made up of 15 amino acids. Germline CDR1 SEHNR, CDR2 FQNEAQ (reference sequence). CDR3 DNA sequence: TGTGCCAGCAGGCCTTGGCCGGGACAGCAAGAGACCCAGTACTTC. As protein: CASRPWPGQQETQYF.

This chain joins TRBV7-3 and TRBJ2-7; possibly TRBD1 for D (6 bases). CDR3 length: 13 residues. Germline V gives CDR1 SGHTA, CDR2 FQGTGA. V was pared by 5 bases and J by 3 bases, with 11 bases between. The CDR3 nucleotides are TGTGCCAGCAGCCCCACGACAGGCTACGAGCAGTACTTC. Its translation is CASSPTTGYEQYF.

The chain couples TRBV29-1 to TRBJ2-7; 10 bases match TRBD1. The CDR3 runs to 14 residues. V gave up 4 bases and J gave up 2 bases; unmatched junction bases: 5. Germline V gives CDR1 SQVTM, CDR2 ANQGSEA. In DNA, the CDR3 is TGCAGCGTTGCTTCCGGGACAGGGGCCTACGAGCAGTACTTC. Translation: CSVASGTGAYEQYF.

The sample holds one count of this clone. The chain recombines TRBV27 with TRBJ1-1; D is unresolved. Trimming removed 4 bases from V and 3 bases from J, with 9 bases in between. The CDR3 sequence is 13 residues long. The germline V gene encodes CDR1 MNHEY and CDR2 SMNVEV (reference sequence). CDR3 coding DNA: TGTGCCAGCAGTTATGAGATCTACACTGAAGCTTTCTTT. This encodes CASSYEIYTEAFF.

This chain joins TRBV5-1 and TRBJ2-5, with D possibly matching TRBD1 (5 bases). V lost 4 bases and J lost 1, with 8 bases in between. This CDR3 is built from 13 residues. Germline V gene data show CDR1 as SGHRS and CDR2 as YFSETQ. CDR3 sequence reads: CASSLQAQETQYF. CDR3 nucleotide sequence: TGCGCCAGCAGCCTACAGGCCCAAGAGACCCAGTACTTC. Filled out from reference TRBV5-1 and TRBJ2-5, the complete variable domain reads KAGVTQTPRYLIKTRGQQVTLSCSPISGHRSVSWYQQTPGQGLQFLFEYFSETQRNKGNFPGRFSGRQFSNSRSEMNVSTLELGDSALYLCASSLQAQETQYFGPGTRLLVL.

This chain uses TRBV19 with TRBJ2-3; 9 bases align to TRBD2. Germline trimming cut 2 bases from V and 2 bases from J; bases unmatched to any gene: 5. The CDR3 is 16 amino acids. The germline V gene encodes CDR1 LNHDA and CDR2 SQIVND (reference sequence). CDR3 bases: TGTGCCAGTAGTATAAGGGCTAGCGGGGACACAGATACGCAGTATTTT. It specifies CASSIRASGDTDTQYF.

The count of this clone is one. V usage is TRBV29-1 and J usage is TRBJ2-7; no clear D. The CDR3 is made up of 12 amino acids. Trimming stripped 4 bases from V and 3 bases from J, with 10 bases between. CDR1 and CDR2 from the germline V gene are SQVTM and ANQGSEA. CDR3 in amino acids: CSVGSGGYEQYF. The CDR3 DNA sequence: TGCAGCGTTGGGAGTGGTGGCTACGAGCAGTACTTC.

The J gene is TRBJ2-1, the V gene TRBV11-3; 13 bases agree with TRBD2. Germline CDR1 is SGHNT and CDR2 is YENEEA. J was trimmed by 9 bases and V by 5 bases; bases with no gene match: 4. This CDR3 spans 14 amino acids. The CDR3 DNA reads TGTGCCAGCAGCCCGACTAGCGGGGGGCTTGAGCAGTTCTTC. This sequence encodes CASSPTSGGLEQFF. The full variable domain, rest sourced from reference TRBV11-3 and TRBJ2-1, is EAGVVQSPRYKIIEKKQPVAFWCNPISGHNTLYWYLQNLGQGPELLIRYENEEAVDDSQLPKDRFSAERLKGVDSTLKIQPAELGDSAVYLCASSPTSGGLEQFFGPGTRLTVL.

V gene TRBV19 combines with J gene TRBJ2-6; TRBD1 might be the D (5 bases). This CDR3 comprises 15 residues. From germline, CDR1 is LNHDA and CDR2 SQIVND (reference sequence). Trimming stripped 2 bases from V and 1 base from J, with 6 bases between. This CDR3 is CASSIRGSGANVLTF. The CDR3 coding sequence is TGTGCCAGTAGTATAAGGGGATCTGGGGCCAACGTCCTGACTTTC.

V is TRBV5-1 and J is TRBJ2-1, with D perhaps TRBD1 (6 bases). Germline CDR1 and CDR2: SGHRS and YFSETQ. CDR3 size: 12 residues. V lost 7 bases to trimming and J lost 4 bases, with 9 bases between them. In DNA, the CDR3 is TGCGCCAGCGCGGACAGTTACAATGAGCAGTTCTTC. Encoded protein: CASADSYNEQFF.